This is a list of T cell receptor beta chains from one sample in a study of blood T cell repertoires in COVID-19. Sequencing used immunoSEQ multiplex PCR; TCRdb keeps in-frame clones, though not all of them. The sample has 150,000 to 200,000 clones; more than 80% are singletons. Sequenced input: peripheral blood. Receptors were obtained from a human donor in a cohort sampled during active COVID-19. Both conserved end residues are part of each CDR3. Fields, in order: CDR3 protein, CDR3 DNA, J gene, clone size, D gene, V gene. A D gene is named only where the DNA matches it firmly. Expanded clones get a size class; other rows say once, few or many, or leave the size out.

CDR3: CATSNRRGRETQYF
DNA: TGTGCCACCAGCAACCGGCGGGGGAGAGAGACCCAGTACTTC
J: TRBJ2-5
size: NA
D: TRBD2
V: TRBV15

CDR3: CASSYRAEAFF
DNA: TGTGCCAGCAGTTACAGAGCTGAAGCTTTCTTT
J: TRBJ1-1
size: NA
D: NA
V: TRBV14

CDR3: CASSPTTSGRPYNEQFF
DNA: TGTGCCAGCAGCCCCACGACTAGCGGGAGGCCCTACAATGAGCAGTTCTTC
J: TRBJ2-1
size: NA
D: TRBD2
V: TRBV5-4

CDR3: CASSPGDSPGNTIYF
DNA: TGTGCCAGCAGCCCGGGGGACAGTCCTGGAAACACCATATATTTT
J: TRBJ1-3
size: few
D: TRBD1
V: TRBV5-6

CDR3: CASSQRPPTGGPVNEQFF
DNA: TGCGCCAGCAGCCAACGGCCCCCCACGGGGGGGCCGGTCAATGAGCAGTTCTTC
J: TRBJ2-1
size: NA
D: TRBD2
V: TRBV4-3

CDR3: CSVGVPGVSDTQYF
DNA: TGCAGCGTTGGGGTGCCCGGGGTTTCAGATACGCAGTATTTT
J: TRBJ2-3
size: NA
D: NA
V: TRBV29-1

CDR3: CASSFSGTASYNEQFF
DNA: TGTGCCAGCAGCTTCTCCGGGACAGCCTCCTACAATGAGCAGTTCTTC
J: TRBJ2-1
size: NA
D: TRBD1
V: TRBV7-6

CDR3: CASSLGGPYYEQYF
DNA: TGTGCCAGCAGCCTCGGGGGGCCCTACTACGAGCAGTACTTC
J: TRBJ2-7
size: NA
D: NA
V: TRBV7-8

CDR3: CASRGTASNQPQHF
DNA: TGTGCCAGCAGGGGGACAGCTAGCAATCAGCCCCAGCATTTT
J: TRBJ1-5
size: NA
D: TRBD1
V: TRBV6-5

CDR3: CASSPSTGGKLFF
DNA: TGTGCCAGCTCACCGAGTACTGGCGGGAAACTGTTTTTT
J: TRBJ1-4
size: NA
D: NA
V: TRBV18

CDR3: CAWSGTGGWDGELFF
DNA: TGTGCCTGGAGTGGGACAGGGGGTTGGGACGGGGAGCTGTTTTTT
J: TRBJ2-2
size: NA
D: TRBD1
V: TRBV30

CDR3: CASSPSTSGNTIYF
DNA: TGTGCCAGCAGCCCGAGCACCTCTGGAAACACCATATATTTT
J: TRBJ1-3
size: NA
D: NA
V: TRBV14

CDR3: CASSLESYNSPLHF
DNA: TGTGCCAGCAGCCTGGAGTCCTATAATTCACCCCTCCACTTT
J: TRBJ1-6
size: NA
D: NA
V: TRBV3-1/TRBV3-2

CDR3: CASRLAISGSDEQFF
DNA: TGTGCCAGCAGACTTGCTATCAGCGGGAGCGATGAGCAGTTCTTC
J: TRBJ2-1
size: few
D: TRBD2
V: TRBV27

CDR3: CASSPLGGGSYEQYF
DNA: TGTGCCAGCTCACCCCTCGGCGGGGGCTCCTACGAGCAGTACTTC
J: TRBJ2-7
size: NA
D: TRBD2
V: TRBV18

CDR3: CAWSTPGQAYGYTF
DNA: TGTGCCTGGAGTACCCCGGGACAGGCATATGGCTACACCTTC
J: TRBJ1-2
size: NA
D: TRBD1
V: TRBV30

CDR3: CASKDRGSPSTDTQYF
DNA: TGTGCCTCAAAGGACCGGGGGAGTCCTAGCACAGATACGCAGTATTTT
J: TRBJ2-3
size: NA
D: NA
V: TRBV19

CDR3: CASSSGQRTDTQYF
DNA: TGTGCCAGCAGCTCGGGACAGAGAACAGATACGCAGTATTTT
J: TRBJ2-3
size: NA
D: TRBD1
V: TRBV5-8

CDR3: CASSLSTGGASGANVLTF
DNA: TGCGCCAGCAGCTTGTCGACAGGGGGCGCCTCTGGGGCCAACGTCCTGACTTTC
J: TRBJ2-6
size: once
D: TRBD1
V: TRBV5-1

CDR3: CASSSGGSGGPGELFF
DNA: TGTGCCAGCAGCTCGGGGGGAAGCGGGGGCCCCGGGGAGCTGTTTTTT
J: TRBJ2-2
size: NA
D: TRBD2
V: TRBV7-9

CDR3: CASSYPTGSSSYEQYF
DNA: TGTGCCAGCAGTTATCCGACAGGGTCAAGCTCCTACGAGCAGTACTTC
J: TRBJ2-7
size: NA
D: TRBD1
V: TRBV6-9

CDR3: CASSPTSGRDGELFF
DNA: TGTGCCAGCAGCCCCACTAGCGGGAGAGACGGGGAGCTGTTTTTT
J: TRBJ2-2
size: few
D: TRBD2
V: TRBV7-2

CDR3: CASSFSGAEETQYF
DNA: TGTGCCAGCAGCTTCTCAGGGGCGGAAGAGACCCAGTACTTC
J: TRBJ2-5
size: NA
D: NA
V: TRBV5-6

CDR3: CASSPNRANTGELFF
DNA: TGTGCCAGCAGCCCTAACAGGGCGAACACCGGGGAGCTGTTTTTT
J: TRBJ2-2
size: NA
D: NA
V: TRBV4-2

CDR3: CSVAAGLSYGYTF
DNA: TGCAGCGTTGCGGCGGGACTTAGTTATGGCTACACCTTC
J: TRBJ1-2
size: NA
D: NA
V: TRBV29-1

CDR3: CASSQGAELLSYEQYF
DNA: TGCGCCAGCAGCCAAGGCGCGGAGCTTCTCTCCTACGAGCAGTACTTC
J: TRBJ2-7
size: NA
D: NA
V: TRBV4-1

CDR3: CAWSAPYQPQHF
DNA: TGTGCCTGGAGTGCCCCCTACCAGCCCCAGCATTTT
J: TRBJ1-5
size: NA
D: NA
V: TRBV30

CDR3: CASSIPEGSGNTEAFF
DNA: TGTGCCAGTAGTATCCCTGAAGGGAGCGGCAACACTGAAGCTTTCTTT
J: TRBJ1-1
size: NA
D: NA
V: TRBV19

CDR3: CASSSNYEQYF
DNA: TGTGCCAGCAGCTCAAATTACGAGCAGTACTTC
J: TRBJ2-7
size: NA
D: NA
V: TRBV5-6

CDR3: CASSLPRGNYEQYF
DNA: TGTGCCAGCAGTTTGCCCCGGGGGAATTATGAGCAGTACTTC
J: TRBJ2-7
size: NA
D: NA
V: TRBV28

CDR3: CASSTDRAAYGYTF
DNA: TGTGCCAGCAGCACGGACAGGGCGGCCTATGGCTACACCTTC
J: TRBJ1-2
size: once
D: TRBD1
V: TRBV5-6

CDR3: CASAGGGSNTETQYF
DNA: TGTGCCAGCGCCGGGGGAGGGTCGAATACGGAGACCCAGTACTTC
J: TRBJ2-5
size: NA
D: TRBD2
V: TRBV7-2

CDR3: CASSIKTGGKYEQYF
DNA: TGTGCCAGCAGCATAAAGACAGGGGGCAAATACGAGCAGTACTTC
J: TRBJ2-7
size: NA
D: NA
V: TRBV21-1

CDR3: CASSSYEQYF
DNA: TGTGCCAGCAGCAGCTACGAGCAGTACTTC
J: TRBJ2-7
size: NA
D: NA
V: TRBV2

CDR3: CASKPGLSNQPQHF
DNA: TGTGCCAGCAAACCCGGTCTTAGCAATCAGCCCCAGCATTTT
J: TRBJ1-5
size: NA
D: NA
V: TRBV6-5

CDR3: CASSSPGQGALYQETQYF
DNA: TGCGCCAGCAGCTCTCCGGGACAGGGGGCCCTGTACCAAGAGACCCAGTACTTC
J: TRBJ2-5
size: NA
D: TRBD1
V: TRBV5-1

CDR3: CATSSTRRDGYTF
DNA: TGTGCCACCAGCAGCACCCGACGGGATGGCTACACCTTC
J: TRBJ1-2
size: NA
D: NA
V: TRBV15

CDR3: CASKLPSLDGQAVRDTEAFF
DNA: TGCGCCAGCAAGTTACCCTCCCTCGATGGACAAGCTGTTCGAGACACTGAAGCTTTCTTT
J: TRBJ1-1
size: NA
D: NA
V: TRBV5-1

CDR3: CASSLWSSYNSPLHF
DNA: TGTGCCAGCAGTTTGTGGAGCTCCTATAATTCACCCCTCCACTTT
J: TRBJ1-6
size: NA
D: NA
V: TRBV28

CDR3: CAWTLTSQETQYF
DNA: TGTGCCTGGACTCTCACTAGTCAAGAGACCCAGTACTTC
J: TRBJ2-5
size: NA
D: NA
V: TRBV30

CDR3: CASSERGRGYNEQFF
DNA: TGCGCCAGCAGTGAGAGAGGCAGGGGCTACAATGAGCAGTTCTTC
J: TRBJ2-1
size: NA
D: NA
V: TRBV10-1

CDR3: CASSLLREADTQYF
DNA: TGTGCCAGCAGCCTACTGCGGGAGGCAGATACGCAGTATTTT
J: TRBJ2-3
size: NA
D: TRBD2
V: TRBV7-3

CDR3: CASSQDLASTEAFF
DNA: TGTGCCAGCAGCCAAGATCTGGCCAGTACTGAAGCTTTCTTT
J: TRBJ1-1
size: NA
D: NA
V: TRBV14

CDR3: CASAKRDQGEYF
DNA: TGTGCCAGCGCCAAACGGGATCAGGGGGAGTATTTT
J: TRBJ2-3
size: NA
D: TRBD1
V: TRBV12-3/TRBV12-4

CDR3: CASSLEGQGYGYTF
DNA: TGTGCCAGCAGCTTGGAGGGACAGGGCTATGGCTACACCTTC
J: TRBJ1-2
size: NA
D: TRBD1
V: TRBV5-4

CDR3: CASNPGANYGYTF
DNA: TGTGCCAGCAACCCGGGAGCTAACTATGGCTACACCTTC
J: TRBJ1-2
size: few
D: NA
V: TRBV6-2/TRBV6-3

CDR3: CASSYLSGANVLTF
DNA: TGTGCCAGCAGTTACTTATCTGGGGCCAACGTCCTGACTTTC
J: TRBJ2-6
size: NA
D: NA
V: TRBV7-2

CDR3: CASEPGLAGFVGANVLTF
DNA: TGTGCCAGCGAGCCTGGACTAGCGGGATTTGTTGGGGCCAACGTCCTGACTTTC
J: TRBJ2-6
size: NA
D: TRBD2
V: TRBV9

CDR3: CASSGTGSIYEQYF
DNA: TGTGCCAGCAGTGGGACAGGGAGTATATACGAGCAGTACTTC
J: TRBJ2-7
size: few
D: TRBD1
V: TRBV7-9

CDR3: CASSVTRGEQYF
DNA: TGTGCCAGCAGCGTGACCCGGGGCGAGCAGTACTTC
J: TRBJ2-7
size: few
D: NA
V: TRBV5-4

CDR3: CASSLTGSHEQYF
DNA: TGTGCCAGCAGCTTAACGGGGTCGCACGAGCAGTACTTC
J: TRBJ2-7
size: NA
D: NA
V: TRBV11-3

CDR3: CASSPEVSGVHAYEQYF
DNA: TGCGCCAGCAGCCCAGAGGTGTCGGGGGTCCATGCCTACGAGCAGTACTTC
J: TRBJ2-7
size: NA
D: NA
V: TRBV4-1

CDR3: CAISESSGSGIATQYF
DNA: TGTGCCATCAGTGAGTCGAGCGGGAGCGGTATCGCTACGCAGTATTTT
J: TRBJ2-3
size: once
D: TRBD2
V: TRBV10-3

CDR3: CASSHLRLAHTGELFF
DNA: TGCGCCAGCAGCCACCTTCGACTAGCCCACACCGGGGAGCTGTTTTTT
J: TRBJ2-2
size: NA
D: TRBD2
V: TRBV4-1

CDR3: CASSAALNTQYF
DNA: TGTGCCAGCAGCGCCGCCCTAAATACGCAGTATTTT
J: TRBJ2-3
size: NA
D: NA
V: TRBV7-9

CDR3: CAWTHGTSGQETQYF
DNA: TGTGCCTGGACCCACGGGACTAGCGGACAAGAGACCCAGTACTTC
J: TRBJ2-5
size: once
D: TRBD2
V: TRBV30